These 18 T cell receptor beta chains came from one sample sequenced in a study of T cell repertoires in cytomegalovirus infection (dated by TCRdb to the late 2010s). TCRdb shows the sequencer as Illumina HiSeq 1500. The public reads were reprocessed in TCRdb via fastp at Q25 and MiXCR, keeping in-frame beta chains. Rows with one shared CDR3 protein collapse into an entry with the most common genes and DNA. This sample gives 150,000 to 200,000 distinct CDR3 sequences in total; roughly 9.8% of them show up just once. The top ten clones comprise about 5% of the sample. The sequencing sample was made of PBMCs. All receptors come from a human donor in good health (CMV status not recorded). Some clones in this sample may be carry-over from other donors' samples.

The rearrangement joins TRBV5-3 to TRBJ1-1; 7 positions agree with TRBD1. TRBV5-3 is flagged as an ORF with uncertain function. The V and J ends lost 8 bases and 6 bases, in that order; junction bases with no gene match: 13. CDR3 length: 14 amino acids. The CDR3 sequence: CASSEETGVSEAFF. The CDR3 nucleotides are TGTGCCAGCAGCGAAGAAACAGGGGTTTCTGAAGCTTTCTTT.

This clonotype was detected ten times or more. The chain has TRBV7-2 and TRBJ2-3; the match to TRBD2 covers 8 bases. The germline gives CDR1 SGHTA, CDR2 FQGNSA. This CDR3 is 16 amino acids long. J lost 6 bases, V lost 5 bases, and 13 bases had no gene match. The CDR3, as DNA: TGTGCCAGCAGCCCGCAATATAGCGGGGCAGGGGATACGCAGTATTTT. Encoded protein: CASSPQYSGAGDTQYF. Based on the CDR3 plus reference TRBV7-2 and TRBJ2-3, the full variable domain is GAGVSQSPSNKVTEKGKDVELRCDPISGHTALYWYRQSLGQGLEFLIYFQGNSAPDKSGLPSDRFSAERTGGSVSTLTIQRTQQEDSAVYLCASSPQYSGAGDTQYFGPGTRLTVL.

This clonotype has only a few counts. J is TRBJ1-2 and V is TRBV27; D ambiguous. Trimming cost V 3 bases and J 0 bases, with 8 bases left between them. Per germline, CDR1 MNHEY and CDR2 SMNVEV (reference sequence). This CDR3 is built from 14 residues. The CDR3 coding sequence is TGTGCCAGCAGTTTTTCCGCAGCTAACTATGGCTACACCTTC. Translation: CASSFSAANYGYTF.

The CDR3 protein is CASSTRQGWNEAFF. CDR3 in DNA: TGTGCCAGCAGCACTCGACAGGGTTGGAATGAAGCTTTCTTT. The chain joins TRBV5-6 to TRBJ1-1; TRBD1 aligns across 7 bases. This CDR3 region has 14 residues. CDR1 and CDR2 from the germline V gene are SGHDT and YYEEEE. Trimming cost V 4 bases and J 7 bases; bases outside gene matches: 10.

This clonotype was seen only a few times. V usage is TRBV3-1 and J usage is TRBJ2-1; 8 bases match TRBD2. V shed 0 bases, J shed 3 bases, and the junction held 4 bases outside the gene matches. Germline loops: CDR1 LGHDT, CDR2 YNNKEL (reference sequence). The CDR3 loop spans 16 amino acids. CDR3 coding DNA: TGTGCCAGCAGCCAAGAAGGGACTAGGGGCTACAATGAGCAGTTCTTC. This codes for CASSQEGTRGYNEQFF.

This clonotype has a count of ten or more. The chain uses TRBV25-1 and TRBJ1-1; TRBD1 is a possible D gene (6 bases). CDR1 is MGHDK and CDR2 is SYGVNS in the germline V gene. V gave up 4 bases and J gave up 1 base, with 10 bases separating them. CDR3 size: 14 residues. DNA of the CDR3: TGTGCCAGCAGTGGGGGGGGACAGAACACTGAAGCTTTCTTT. Translating it yields CASSGGGQNTEAFF.

This clonotype has ten or more counts. The chain joins TRBV5-4 to TRBJ2-7; 7 positions agree with TRBD2. With V trimmed by 5 bases and J by 6 bases, 8 bases remained unmatched. This CDR3 is built from 13 residues. CDR1 is SGHNT and CDR2 is YYREEE in the germline V gene (reference sequence). The CDR3 region has the DNA TGTGCCAGCAGGGGTCCACTAGCGCGCGAGCAGTACTTC. Translated, it gives CASRGPLAREQYF.

This clonotype came up many times. The V gene is TRBV20-1, the J gene TRBJ2-5, with D tentatively TRBD2 (6 bases). Germline V gene data show CDR1 as DFQATT and CDR2 as SNEGSKA (reference sequence). This CDR3 is built from 15 residues. V gave up 0 bases and J gave up 6 bases, with 17 bases separating them. CDR3 in DNA: TGCAGTGCTAGAGACGTCGCGGGAACCGGGCAGACCCAGTACTTC. Translated, it gives CSARDVAGTGQTQYF.

This clonotype was observed at least ten times. CDR3 region: CATAKRTDTQYF. CDR3 nucleotides: TGTGCCACCGCCAAAAGGACAGATACGCAGTATTTT. V gene TRBV7-2 combines with J gene TRBJ2-3, with unresolved D. Deletions cut 10 bases from V and 3 bases from J, with 11 bases between. CDR3 length equals 12 residues. Germline assignment: CDR1 SGHTA and CDR2 FQGNSA.

This clonotype has a handful of counts. The chain combines TRBV7-4 with TRBJ1-6; D call uncertain. The CDR3 sequence is 14 residues long. Germline CDR1 and CDR2: SGHVT and SQSDAQ. The germline V and J ends were trimmed by 1 base and 6 bases, with 7 bases remaining between them. The CDR3 protein is CASSLESTNSPLHF. CDR3 nucleotide sequence: TGTGCCAGCAGCTTAGAGTCGACTAATTCACCCCTCCACTTT.

This clonotype was seen ten or more times. V is TRBV12-3 or TRBV12-4 and J is TRBJ2-1; 13 nucleotides match TRBD2. This CDR3 comprises 15 residues. V was clipped by 5 bases and J by 6 bases; unmatched bases: 4. The CDR3 nucleotides are TGTGCCAGCAGTGTAACTAGCGGGAGGGCCAATGAGCAGTTCTTC. As protein: CASSVTSGRANEQFF.

This clonotype appeared a single time. This may stem from a read error, because a much larger clone lies one nucleotide away. Since the CDR3 does not end with the conserved phenylalanine or tryptophan, this likely comes from a read error. The chain joins TRBV27 to TRBJ2-7; the D is unclear. Germline CDR1 reads MNHEY; CDR2 reads SMNVEV (reference sequence). CDR3 length equals 13 residues. The ends were cut back, 6 bases at V and 6 bases at J, with 15 bases in the middle. The CDR3 sequence is CASSISAFLEQYL. In DNA, the CDR3 is TGTGCCAGCAGCATAAGCGCTTTTCTCGAGCAGTACCTC.

CDR3 bases: TGTGCCAGCAGTTTCCTCCGGCGAGGGGCTAAAGAGACCCAGTACTTC. Encoded protein: CASSFLRRGAKETQYF. The chain is built from TRBV28 and TRBJ2-5, with D perhaps given as TRBD1 or TRBD2 (5 bases each). V lost 3 bases and J 3 bases, leaving 17 bases between the germline ends. The CDR3 is 16 amino acids. Germline CDR1 reads MDHEN; CDR2 reads SYDVKM.

This chain connects TRBV5-6 to TRBJ2-5, with 15 bases aligning to TRBD2. The CDR3 covers 15 residues. Germline V gene data show CDR1 as SGHDT and CDR2 as YYEEEE. After removal of 3 bases from V and 7 bases from J, the junction contained 4 bases not matched to a gene. The CDR3 loop reads CASSWGLAGGGTQYF. CDR3 bases: TGTGCCAGCAGCTGGGGACTAGCGGGGGGTGGGACCCAGTACTTC. Combining the CDR3 with reference TRBV5-6 and TRBJ2-5 gives the whole variable domain DAGVTQSPTHLIKTRGQQVTLRCSPKSGHDTVSWYQQALGQGPQFIFQYYEEEERQRGNFPDRFSGHQFPNYSSELNVNALLLGDSALYLCASSWGLAGGGTQYFGPGTRLLVL.

This chain uses TRBV7-9 with TRBJ1-5; 7 nucleotides line up with TRBD1. V lost 6 bases to trimming and J lost 5 bases; unmatched junction nucleotides: 7. CDR3 length: 14 residues. Germline CDR1 is SEHNR and CDR2 is FQNEAQ (reference sequence). The CDR3 DNA is TGTGCCAGCAGTCCCGGGACAGCAGATCAGCCCCAGCATTTT. Its protein is CASSPGTADQPQHF.

This clonotype occurred many times. V and J are TRBV28 and TRBJ1-4; D remains unclear. The V end lost 4 bases, the J end lost 0 bases, and 9 bases lay between the germline ends. Looked up from germline, CDR1 is MDHEN and CDR2 is SYDVKM. CDR3 length: 15 amino acids. For the CDR3, the DNA is TGTGCCAGCAGTTCTCTAGGCGCAACTAATGAAAAACTGTTTTTT. This translates into CASSSLGATNEKLFF. The full variable domain, in which reference TRBV28 and TRBJ1-4 provide the parts outside the CDR3, is DVKVTQSSRYLVKRTGEKVFLECVQDMDHENMFWYRQDPGLGLRLIYFSYDVKMKEKGDIPEGYSVSREKKERFSLILESASTNQTSMYLCASSSLGATNEKLFFGSGTQLSVL.

This clonotype was detected many times. J is TRBJ2-1 and V is TRBV7-2; D remains unclear. The germline V and J ends were trimmed by 1 base and 7 bases, with 14 bases remaining between them. The V gene's germline CDR1 is SGHTA and CDR2 FQGNSA. The length of the CDR3 is 15 residues. CDR3 region: CASSLGLNPRNEQFF. The CDR3 DNA reads TGTGCCAGCAGCTTAGGGCTAAACCCTCGGAATGAGCAGTTCTTC.

This clonotype was counted a few times. The J gene is TRBJ2-3, the V gene TRBV10-3; 12 nucleotides align to TRBD2. The CDR3 consists of 16 residues. After removal of 7 bases from V and 2 bases from J, the junction contained 7 bases not matched to a gene. The germline CDR1 and CDR2 sequences are ENHRY and SYGVKD. CDR3 in amino acids: CAIKTSGGLFTDTQYF. CDR3 bases: TGTGCCATCAAGACTAGCGGGGGCCTCTTCACAGATACGCAGTATTTT.